A selection of T cell receptor beta chains follows, all from one sample in a study of metastatic and nonmetastatic thyroid tumors. MiXCR re-clonotyped the PCR reads for TCRdb. The table shows tens of thousands of clones, with about 18% occurring only once. What was sequenced was blood. The receptors originated from a male donor with papillary thyroid cancer or a benign thyroid nodule (not recorded which). Some clones in this sample may be carry-over from other donors' samples. The CDR3 runs from the conserved cysteine through the conserved F or W. D genes are given only for firm matches. Not every row has a clone size; where given, it reads once, few, many or a size class.

.	TRBD1	TRBV20-1	TRBJ2-2	TGCAGTGCTATGACAGGGGATGCCGGGGAGCTGTTTTTT	CSAMTGDAGELFF
.	TRBD1	TRBV20-1	TRBJ2-3	TGCAGTGTTGACGGACAGGGGGCGTCTGGGACGCAGTATTTT	CSVDGQGASGTQYF
many	.	TRBV20-1	TRBJ2-5	TGCAGTGCTAGAGAGCCTGATCAAGAGACCCAGTACTTC	CSAREPDQETQYF
many	.	TRBV5-8	TRBJ2-5	TGTGCCAGCTCGGCTCGGCAGCTAGAGACCCAGTACTTC	CASSARQLETQYF
medium-sized	.	TRBV27	TRBJ2-7	TGTGCCAGCAGTTTCCTCCCGTTTTCCGAGGGCTACGAGCAGTACTTC	CASSFLPFSEGYEQYF
many	.	TRBV27	TRBJ1-6	TGTGCCAGCAGGGGAGGGGGTTACTCACCCCTCCACTTT	CASRGGGYSPLHF
few	.	TRBV24-1	TRBJ1-2	TGTGCCACCAGTGATTTATCCCGAAACTATGGCTACACCTTC	CATSDLSRNYGYTF
many	TRBD2	TRBV7-2	TRBJ2-7	TGTGCCAGCCGGGCTAGCGGGCTCTACGAGCAGTACTTC	CASRASGLYEQYF
medium-sized	TRBD1	TRBV9	TRBJ1-5	TGTGCCAGCGGCCGGGACAGCCATAGCAATCAGCCCCAGCATTTT	CASGRDSHSNQPQHF
medium-sized	TRBD1	TRBV27	TRBJ1-2	TGTGCCAGCAGTTTCGTACAGGGGGCTAACTATGGCTACACCTTC	CASSFVQGANYGYTF
many	TRBD1	TRBV12-3/TRBV12-4	TRBJ1-5	TGTGCCAGCAGTTCCGGGACAGTAAATCAGCCCCAGCATTTT	CASSSGTVNQPQHF
few	TRBD1	TRBV6-1	TRBJ2-7	TGTGCCAGCATCCGAGGGGACAGGTCCTACGAGCAGTACTTC	CASIRGDRSYEQYF
.	.	TRBV20-1	TRBJ1-1	TGCAGTTTTTCGGGAAACACTGAAGCTTTCTTT	CSFSGNTEAFF
many	.	TRBV5-1	TRBJ2-1	TGCGCCAGCAGCTTGGAAGCCGGAGCGAGATACAATGAGCAGTTCTTC	CASSLEAGARYNEQFF
.	TRBD1	TRBV2	TRBJ1-5	TGTGCCAGCAGCGGACAGGAGGGTCAGCCCCAGCATTTT	CASSGQEGQPQHF
.	.	TRBV3-1	TRBJ1-6	TGTGCCAGCAGCCAAGCAGGAGCGGGGTATAATTCACCCCTCCACTTT	CASSQAGAGYNSPLHF
medium-sized	TRBD2	TRBV6-4	TRBJ2-1	TGTGCCAGCAGTGACGCGGCGGGACTAGAGGGTCGTGAGCAGTTCTTC	CASSDAAGLEGREQFF
many	.	TRBV6-4	TRBJ2-2	TGTGCCAGCAGTGAGAACACCGGGGAGCTGTTTTTT	CASSENTGELFF
medium-sized	.	TRBV19	TRBJ1-2	TGTGCCAGTAGTGGAGGGACATTATACTATGGCTACACCTTC	CASSGGTLYYGYTF
many	TRBD1	TRBV2	TRBJ1-2	TGTGCCAGCAGTGCTTGGACAGGACAGGCGGTCACCTTC	CASSAWTGQAVTF
many	.	TRBV10-2	TRBJ2-7	TGCGCCAGCAGTGAGGACAGGAACTACGAGCAGTACTTC	CASSEDRNYEQYF
many	TRBD2	TRBV27	TRBJ2-3	TGTGCCAGCAGTCCCCTGGGGCGGGAGGGCCCTCCAGATACGCAGTATTTT	CASSPLGREGPPDTQYF
many	.	TRBV5-6	TRBJ1-2	TGTGCCAGCAGCTTGGACAGCTATGGCTACACCTTC	CASSLDSYGYTF
.	TRBD2	TRBV11-2	TRBJ2-1	TGTGCCAGCAGCTCGGGACTAGCGGGCTACAATGAGCAGTTCTTC	CASSSGLAGYNEQFF
many	.	TRBV4-2	TRBJ2-3	TGTGCCAGCAGCCAAGTAAGGGGACTCACAGATACGCAGTATTTT	CASSQVRGLTDTQYF
.	.	TRBV5-4	TRBJ2-1	TGTGCCAGCAGCTTGCCCCTAGCCGCCTACAATGAGCAGTTCTTC	CASSLPLAAYNEQFF
many	TRBD1	TRBV5-1	TRBJ2-2	TGCGCCAGCAGCACGGGACAGGCAAACACCGGGGAGCTGTTTTTT	CASSTGQANTGELFF
many	.	TRBV3-1	TRBJ2-7	TGTGCCAGCAGCCAAGATCCAGGGCCGAGCTCCTACGAGCAGTACTTC	CASSQDPGPSSYEQYF
many	.	TRBV5-1	TRBJ2-3	TGCGCCAGCAGAACTAGTATTTATACGCAGTATTTT	CASRTSIYTQYF
many	.	TRBV5-1	TRBJ1-2	TGCGCCAGCAGCTTGGAGGACAGCCTCTATGGCTACACCTTC	CASSLEDSLYGYTF
many	.	TRBV6-6	TRBJ2-2	TGTGCCAGCAGTTACAGTAGACTAGACGCCGGGGAGCTGTTTTTT	CASSYSRLDAGELFF
many	.	TRBV19	TRBJ2-5	TGTGCCAGTAGTATATCCAGGGCAGAGACCCAGTACTTC	CASSISRAETQYF
many	.	TRBV20-1	TRBJ2-7	TGCAGTGCTAGAGTTGAATTCGGCAGGGCCCACGAGCAGTACTTC	CSARVEFGRAHEQYF
few	TRBD2	TRBV27	TRBJ2-1	TGTGCCAACAGTTTGGCGGGAGTCTTCTACAATGAGCAGTTCTTC	CANSLAGVFYNEQFF
many	TRBD2	TRBV7-2	TRBJ2-7	TGTGCCAGCAGCGAGAATCATGTGCTAGCGGGACCGCTCGAGCAGTACTTC	CASSENHVLAGPLEQYF
many	TRBD2	TRBV9	TRBJ2-7	TGTGCCAGCAGCGGAGGGGGGACTAGCGGGAACTACGAGCAGTACTTC	CASSGGGTSGNYEQYF
many	.	TRBV5-1	TRBJ2-5	TGCGCCAGCAGCTTGGGGACTTTCGAAGAGACCCAGTACTTC	CASSLGTFEETQYF
medium-sized	TRBD1	TRBV27	TRBJ1-6	TGTGCCAGCAGTCCCAGGGGGGTCACGTATAATTCACCCCTCCACTTT	CASSPRGVTYNSPLHF
.	.	TRBV6-4	TRBJ2-2	TGTGCCAGCAGTGACTCCTGCCAGGGAGATGCCGGGGAGCTGTTTTTT	CASSDSCQGDAGELFF
.	.	TRBV20-1	TRBJ2-1	TGCAGTGCTAGAGATTGGAACAGGGTATTATACAATGAGCAGTTCTTC	CSARDWNRVLYNEQFF
many	TRBD1	TRBV12-3/TRBV12-4	TRBJ1-4	TGTGCCAGCAGTTTGACAGGGGCAGGTGAAAAACTGTTTTTT	CASSLTGAGEKLFF
many	.	TRBV12-3/TRBV12-4	TRBJ2-3	TGTGCCAGCGGTGGGGGAACCACAGATACGCAGTATTTT	CASGGGTTDTQYF
many	.	TRBV5-1	TRBJ2-7	TGCGCCAGCAGCTTGCCAGACTCCTACGAGCAGTACTTC	CASSLPDSYEQYF
.	.	TRBV28	TRBJ1-5	TGTGCCAGCAGTTTAGGCCAGGGAAGGCAGCCCCAGCATTTT	CASSLGQGRQPQHF
many	.	TRBV28	TRBJ1-5	TGTGCCAGCAGTGAGGAGAATCAGCCCCAGCATTTT	CASSEENQPQHF
many	TRBD1	TRBV27	TRBJ2-5	TGTGCCAGCAGCGCACAGGACAGGGGAGAGACCCAGTACTTC	CASSAQDRGETQYF
many	.	TRBV7-2	TRBJ2-4	TGTGCCAGCAGTTCCCCGAGACAGGAAAACATTCAGTACTTC	CASSSPRQENIQYF
medium-sized	TRBD2	TRBV6-1	TRBJ2-7	TGTGCCAGCAGTGACGGGACTAGTGATCCGTACTTC	CASSDGTSDPYF
medium-sized	TRBD2	TRBV2	TRBJ2-7	TGTGCCAGCATCCTGACTAGCGGGAGTCACGAGCAGTACTTC	CASILTSGSHEQYF
many	TRBD1	TRBV6-1	TRBJ1-2	TGTGCCAGCAGTCCCGGGACAGGTTCCTATGGCTACACCTTC	CASSPGTGSYGYTF